This T cell receptor (beta chain) was found in a study of T cell responses to AZD1222 COVID-19 vaccine (dated by TCRdb to 2020 to 2023). Looking at the study overall: A total of 233 trial participants underwent TCR sequencing, of whom approximately 210 received two doses of AZD1222 and roughly 25 received two doses of the MenACWY control vaccine. Trial participants were enrolled into age subgroups of 18-55, 56-69 and 70-plus years, which contained about 150, 28 and 57 TCR-sequenced participants, respectively.

The paper's findings and limits, for the study overall: In the small 56-69-year group, the increase in depth fell short of significance, most likely because of low power. Because no day 14 peak-response samples were available, the repertoires could be characterized only after the peak T cell response. Only a handful of AZD1222 recipients were SARS-CoV-2 seropositive at baseline, limiting conclusions about previously exposed vaccinees. The whole spike protein was spanned by vaccine-associated CD4 TCRs, and dominant responses were seen in regions 160-218 and 743-854. After two AZD1222 doses, both the breadth and the depth of spike-specific TCRs were significantly higher than at day 0 and than in MenACWY recipients. Nearly half of unique spike-specific TCRs reportedly recognized epitopes outside regions mutated in the B.1.351 and B.1.1.7 variants. Most participants were white British and females outnumbered males, and the authors suggested that clonal diversity may have been underestimated.

The time point label for this specimen denotes: about 28 days (+/-7) after the second vaccine dose. Because spike-specific TCR depth and breadth did not differ between the two schedules, AZD1222 recipients who got a second dose at roughly 4 weeks were pooled with those who got a second dose at roughly 12 weeks. The vaccinee samples were drawn from two UK trials, COV001 and COV002, one of which was a single-blind randomized controlled phase 2/3 trial testing AZD1222 (ChAdOx1 nCoV-19) in healthy adults. For TCRbeta chain sequencing, PBMC samples were collected from trial participants at day 0 and at day 28 after the second dose. The CDR3 regions of human TCRbeta chains were analyzed by immunosequencing. Per the original workflow: Repertoire TCRs were checked for matches against a reference library of SARS-CoV-2-specific TCRs that had been generated using the MIRA antigen-specificity platform. Breadth was defined as the fraction of unique TCRs that were SARS-CoV-2-associated, and depth was defined as the fraction of total T cells that were SARS-CoV-2-associated. Using the MIRA data, each spike-specific TCR was assigned both to the spike region to which the TCR was reactive and to a CD4 or CD8 class. Log10-transformed breadth and depth values were compared by one-way ANOVA with Sidak's multiple comparisons tests. Sourced from immuneACCESS, this table was stored by TCRdb with only in-frame sequences that have V and J called. A share of the clones is absent; for the studies checked, an unresolved V gene accounts for under half, and the remainder has no known explanation. D and trimming come from the DNA, and the V and J calls and clone size come from that table. In this sample the table shows approximately 130,000 clones, 88% of which occur a single time. The ten largest clonotypes hold about 6% of the sample.

Details on this clone: Its antigen is currently not known. No much larger clone is present one base from it, and per-base qualities are unavailable.

The receptor was derived from an adult who received the AZD1222 COVID-19 vaccine. Sequenced here: peripheral blood, sampled 28 days after the second AZD1222 dose.

The CDR3 region: CASSFLAGGAYNEQFF. The sequenced DNA: TGTGCCAGCAGCTTCCTAGCCGGAGGGGCCTACAATGAGCAGTTCTTC. The V and J segments used are TRBV5-4 and TRBJ2-1, with TRBD2 as a weak D call on 6 bases. V gives up 2 bases and J gives up 2 bases, and the segment between their germline ends measures 14 bases. CDR1 and CDR2 (SGHNT, YYREEE) derive from the germline V gene (reference sequence). Inclusive of the bounding cysteine and phenylalanine, the CDR3 is 16 residues long. CDR3 DNA only is kept here, 48 bases in frame from base 1.